This T cell receptor (beta chain) was documented in a study of blood T cell repertoires in COVID-19. Study-level information: PBMCs, B-cell-depleted T cells, or T cells provided the cDNA or gDNA that made up the material.

From germline, CDR1 is MNHEY and CDR2 SVGAGI. This CDR3 comprises 15 residues. V gave up 6 bases and J gave up 4 bases; unmatched junction bases: 6. Repertoires were generated with immunoSEQ multiplex PCR, while TCRdb's copy carries only in-frame clones and drops some. The sample lists about 150,000 clones, roughly 72% occurring once. The source is a woman over 75 with acute or convalescent COVID-19. The sequencing input was peripheral blood. This chain links TRBV6-5 with TRBJ2-2, with TRBD1 identical over 9 bases. CDR3 DNA: TGTGCCAGCAGCCAACAGGGGGCGATCACCGGGGAGCTGTTTTTT. Amino acids: CASSQQGAITGELFF.